The next 21 T cell receptor beta chains were all read from a single sample in a study of blood T cell repertoires in COVID-19. Profiled with immunoSEQ multiplex PCR; TCRdb holds only in-frame clones, not every one. The table lists around 270,000 clones, roughly 89% of them singletons. Source material: peripheral blood. All receptors come from a man aged 35 to 55 with acute or convalescent COVID-19.

V is TRBV11-3 and J is TRBJ1-2; 7 bases are a match to TRBD1. Germline CDR1 and CDR2: SGHNT and YENEEA. The V gene end was trimmed by 5 bases and the J gene end by 8 bases; junction bases not matched to a gene: 23. This CDR3 region has 18 residues. This CDR3 reads CASSPTPTGPTPSGGYTF. CDR3 coding DNA: TGTGCCAGCAGCCCCACCCCGACAGGGCCCACCCCCTCAGGGGGCTACACCTTC.

In its sample, this clone was seen once. V gene TRBV7-2 combines with J gene TRBJ2-2; D gene uncertain. Per the germline V gene, CDR1 is SGHTA and CDR2 is FQGNSA. The CDR3 runs to 13 residues. Trimming removed 3 bases at V and 7 bases at J, with 9 bases between. CDR3 sequence reads: CASSLRSDGELFF. The CDR3 nucleotides are TGTGCCAGCAGCTTGAGAAGTGACGGGGAGCTGTTTTTT.

The chain couples TRBV5-5 to TRBJ1-2, with TRBD1 matching over 9 bases. CDR1 and CDR2 (germline): SGHKS, YYEKEE (reference sequence). V gave up 0 bases and J gave up 4 bases; unmatched junction bases: 10. This CDR3 has 17 residues. For the CDR3, the DNA is TGTGCCAGCAGCTTGGGGGCCCAGGACAGGGGAGGCTATGGCTACACCTTC. This codes for CASSLGAQDRGGYGYTF.

The V gene is TRBV5-6, the J gene TRBJ2-2; no clear D. CDR3 length: 16 residues. The germline CDR1 and CDR2 sequences are SGHDT and YYEEEE. The V end lost 0 bases, the J end lost 4 bases, and 13 bases lay between the germline ends. CDR3 sequence reads: CASSLAYGRGTGELFF. The CDR3 DNA reads as TGTGCCAGCAGCTTGGCCTATGGAAGAGGCACCGGGGAGCTGTTTTTT.

This clone was found once. The chain employs TRBV18 and TRBJ2-5; the D gene is possibly TRBD1 (6 bases). The CDR3 is 14 amino acids. V was pared by 2 bases and J by 3 bases, with 10 bases between. CDR1 is KGHSH, CDR2 LQKENI, per germline. The CDR3 sequence: CASSPYRGKETQYF. The DNA for the CDR3 is TGTGCCAGCTCACCATATAGGGGGAAAGAGACCCAGTACTTC.

The chain has TRBV13 and TRBJ1-3, with 7 bases aligning to TRBD1. The length of the CDR3 is 17 residues. Per germline, CDR1 PRHDT and CDR2 FYEKMQ (reference sequence). V gave up 0 bases and J gave up 2 bases; unmatched junction bases: 7. The CDR3 loop is CASSLGPGQGAGNTIYF. The DNA of the CDR3 is TGTGCCAGCAGCTTAGGCCCAGGGCAGGGGGCTGGAAACACCATATATTTT.

The chain couples TRBV2 to TRBJ1-5; TRBD1 is a possible D gene (5 bases). CDR3 length: 14 amino acids. Trimming stripped 3 bases from V and 5 bases from J, with 11 bases between. In germline, CDR1 is SNHLY, CDR2 FYNNEI. As DNA, the CDR3 is TGTGCCAGCAGTGAGGTCGGAGGGGATCAGCCCCAGCATTTT. Residues: CASSEVGGDQPQHF. The variable domain in full, completed from reference TRBV2 and TRBJ1-5, reads EPEVTQTPSHQVTQMGQEVILRCVPISNHLYFYWYRQILGQKVEFLVSFYNNEISEKSEIFDDQFSVERPDGSNFTLKIRSTKLEDSAMYFCASSEVGGDQPQHFGDGTRLSIL.

The J gene is TRBJ2-1, the V gene TRBV13; 7 bases line up with TRBD1. The germline V gene encodes CDR1 PRHDT and CDR2 FYEKMQ (reference sequence). Trimming at V came to 4 bases and at J to 8 bases, leaving 2 bases not matched to a gene. This CDR3 is built from 12 residues. The CDR3 DNA reads as TGTGCCAGCAGCTACGACAGGGATGAGCAGTTCTTC. Translated: CASSYDRDEQFF.

V is TRBV12-3 or TRBV12-4 and J is TRBJ1-1, with D perhaps TRBD1 (6 bases). The CDR3 runs to 13 residues. Trimming removed 2 bases from V and 6 bases from J, with 10 bases in between. CDR3 sequence: CASSLTGRAEAFF. The CDR3 DNA follows: TGTGCCAGCAGTTTAACAGGGCGGGCTGAAGCTTTCTTT.

The genes are TRBV10-1 and TRBJ2-7; TRBD2 matches at 9 bases. Trimming cost V 0 bases and J 3 bases; bases outside gene matches: 3. This CDR3 spans 15 amino acids. Germline CDR1 and CDR2: WNHNN and SYGVQD (reference sequence). CDR3 sequence reads: CASSESIAGDYEQYF. The DNA for the CDR3 is TGCGCCAGCAGTGAGTCTATAGCGGGGGACTACGAGCAGTACTTC.

The V and J genes are TRBV5-4 and TRBJ2-3; 10 bases are a match to TRBD2. CDR3 size: 16 residues. The trim removed 4 bases at V and 5 bases at J, leaving 10 bases unmatched. Germline values: CDR1 SGHNT, CDR2 YYREEE (reference sequence). The CDR3 spells CASSPPSGGGGDTQYF. The CDR3 DNA reads as TGTGCCAGCAGCCCCCCCAGCGGGGGGGGTGGAGATACGCAGTATTTT.

This sequence joins TRBV5-5 and TRBJ1-1; 11 bases map to TRBD1. The CDR3 length is 16 residues. CDR1 and CDR2 (germline): SGHKS, YYEKEE (reference sequence). Trimming removed 0 bases from V and 4 bases from J; junction bases left unmatched: 5. This chain's CDR3 is CASSLEPGTGGTEAFF. In nucleotides, the CDR3 is TGTGCCAGCAGCTTGGAACCCGGGACAGGGGGCACTGAAGCTTTCTTT.

The chain recombines TRBV12-5 with TRBJ1-2; D is unclear. Germline V CDR1 and CDR2: LGHNT, FRNRAP. The CDR3 runs 14 residues. V lost 7 bases and J lost 5, with 17 bases in between. DNA of the CDR3: TGTGCTAGTGCCATAGGAGAGATTGTATATGGCTACACCTTC. Its translation is CASAIGEIVYGYTF. The complete variable domain, with remaining parts taken from reference TRBV12-5 and TRBJ1-2, reads DARVTQTPRHKVTEMGQEVTMRCQPILGHNTVFWYRQTMMQGLELLAYFRNRAPLDDSGMPKDRFSAEMPDATLATLKIQPSEPRDSAVYFCASAIGEIVYGYTFGSGTRLTVV.

V gene TRBV7-9 combines with J gene TRBJ2-1, with a tentative D call TRBD2 (5 bases). The CDR3 runs to 14 residues. CDR1 and CDR2 (germline): SEHNR, FQNEAQ (reference sequence). V was pared by 5 bases and J by 4 bases, with 12 bases between. CDR3 sequence: CASSPGRGYNEQFF. The CDR3 DNA sequence: TGTGCCAGCAGCCCTGGTAGAGGGTACAATGAGCAGTTCTTC.

The chain recombines TRBV5-1 with TRBJ2-1; the match to TRBD1 covers 8 bases. This CDR3 has 13 residues. The J segment lost 6 bases and the V segment lost 2 bases, leaving 1 base of the junction unmatched. Germline V lookup: CDR1 SGHRS, CDR2 YFSETQ. The DNA for the CDR3 is TGCGCCAGCAGCTTCACAGGGGGCAATGAGCAGTTCTTC. It encodes CASSFTGGNEQFF.

The chain carries TRBV5-4 and TRBJ2-7, with a tentative D call TRBD1 (6 bases). V lost 2 bases to trimming and J lost 5 bases, with 11 bases between them. The CDR3 sequence is 13 residues long. Germline CDR1 SGHNT, CDR2 YYREEE (reference sequence). CDR3 DNA: TGTGCCAGCAGCTTCCCAGGGGTCGACGAGCAGTACTTC. Translated: CASSFPGVDEQYF.

V gene TRBV2 combines with J gene TRBJ1-3; the D is unclear. The CDR3 is 14 residues long. Between the trimmed V and J ends, which lost 2 bases and 1 base, there was a span of 6 bases. In germline, CDR1 is SNHLY, CDR2 FYNNEI. This CDR3 reads CASSERGSGNTIYF. CDR3 sequence (DNA): TGTGCCAGCAGTGAACGAGGGTCTGGAAACACCATATATTTT.

This rearrangement joins TRBV7-2 to TRBJ1-2; possibly TRBD1 for D (5 bases). The CDR3 has 15 amino acids. The V and J ends lost 5 bases and 8 bases respectively, with 21 bases between them. Germline loops: CDR1 SGHTA, CDR2 FQGNSA. The chain's CDR3 is CASSPSGAFYMGYTF. CDR3 DNA sequence: TGTGCCAGCAGCCCCAGTGGGGCCTTTTATATGGGCTACACCTTC. The full variable domain, with the rest looked up from reference TRBV7-2 and TRBJ1-2, is GAGVSQSPSNKVTEKGKDVELRCDPISGHTALYWYRQSLGQGLEFLIYFQGNSAPDKSGLPSDRFSAERTGGSVSTLTIQRTQQEDSAVYLCASSPSGAFYMGYTFGSGTRLTVV.

The chain recombines TRBV19 with TRBJ1-1, with D tentatively TRBD1 (5 bases). V gave up 2 bases and J gave up 5 bases, with 18 bases separating them. CDR3 length: 16 amino acids. Germline V gene sequence: CDR1 LNHDA, CDR2 SQIVND (reference sequence). CDR3 region: CASSITPPGLGTEAFF. The CDR3 bases are TGTGCCAGTAGTATAACCCCCCCAGGGCTGGGGACTGAAGCTTTCTTT.

The chain has TRBV11-3 and TRBJ1-3, with a possible D match to TRBD1 (5 bases). Trimming took off 5 bases at V and 2 bases at J, with 10 bases between the two ends. The V gene's germline CDR1 is SGHNT and CDR2 YENEEA. CDR3 size: 14 residues. The CDR3 here is CASSAGEAGNTIYF. In DNA form, the CDR3 reads TGTGCCAGCAGCGCGGGGGAGGCTGGAAACACCATATATTTT.

The rearrangement links TRBV12-3 or TRBV12-4 to TRBJ1-5; 8 nucleotides agree with TRBD1. This CDR3 contains 13 residues. Trimming removed 6 bases from V and 5 bases from J; junction bases left unmatched: 3. The CDR3 spells CASRTGDYQPQHF. The DNA of the CDR3 is TGTGCCAGCAGGACAGGGGATTATCAGCCCCAGCATTTT.